The sequence of this TCR beta chain was determined in a study of blood T cell repertoires in COVID-19. About the study: The samples span acute and convalescent COVID-19 from the United States, Italy and Spain. PBMCs, B-cell-depleted T cells, or T cells provided the cDNA or gDNA that made up the material.

Looked up from germline, CDR1 is SGHRS and CDR2 is YFSETQ. V was clipped by 2 bases and J by 0 bases, with 5 bases between them. There are 14 residues in the CDR3. In the original workflow: Counts of nucleated cells, estimated from reference gene primer amplification, were obtained. The data were produced by immunoSEQ multiplex PCR, yet TCRdb's version contains in-frame clones alone and is incomplete. V, J and clone size are taken as reported in that table, and D and trimming were inferred from the DNA itself. This sample carries about 150,000 clones, around 81% of them seen once, and the ten largest clones take 8.4%.

The receptor was isolated from a woman aged 55-70 years with active or convalescent COVID-19. This chain uses TRBV5-1 with TRBJ2-2; D ambiguous. The sequenced sample was peripheral blood. The DNA of the CDR3 is TGCGCCAGCAGCTTACTTCCGAACACCGGGGAGCTGTTTTTT. It translates to CASSLLPNTGELFF. Based on the CDR3 plus reference TRBV5-1 and TRBJ2-2, the full variable domain is KAGVTQTPRYLIKTRGQQVTLSCSPISGHRSVSWYQQTPGQGLQFLFEYFSETQRNKGNFPGRFSGRQFSNSRSEMNVSTLELGDSALYLCASSLLPNTGELFFGEGSRLTVL.